These 19 T cell receptor beta chains share one sample of origin, sequenced in a study of CD8+CD57+ T cells in acquired aplastic anemia. Genomic DNA, serving as template, underwent TCR beta VDJ and CDR3 profiling. TCRdb re-called the reads through MiXCR, storing one row per CDR3 protein. The sample has a few hundred thousand distinct CDR3 sequences, approximately 79% seen once. Patients chosen for sequencing had shown CD8+CD57+ cell expansion by flow cytometry. Sequencing was carried out using sorted CD4+, CD8+, or CD8+CD57+ T cells (not recorded which) from PBMCs. The receptors originated from a human donor with aplastic anemia.

Regarding this clonotype: The junction does not match germline at one end; this may be a read error. The chain links TRBV7-9 to TRBJ2-3, with D possibly matching TRBD2 (6 bases). The CDR3 length is 14 residues. Germline-derived CDR1 and CDR2 are SEHNR and FQNEAQ (reference sequence). The CDR3 nucleotides are TGTGCCAGCAGCTTTGAGGGAGGTCGGGATACCCAGGATTTT. Its protein is CASSFEGGRDTQDF.

The J gene is TRBJ2-6, the V gene TRBV7-2, with D uncertain. V lost 4 bases and J 16 bases, leaving 26 bases between the germline ends. The CDR3 runs 16 residues. CDR1 and CDR2 (germline): SGHTA, FQGNSA. DNA of the CDR3: TGTGCCAGCAGCTCCAAAAGGACCGTAAGGGCGCGGCGACTGACTTTC. Amino acid sequence: CASSSKRTVRARRLTF.

This chain joins TRBV7-9 and TRBJ1-2, with TRBD1 identical over 9 bases. The ends lost 1 base at V and 2 bases at J; junction bases unmatched: 5. The CDR3 is 16 amino acids. Germline V gene data show CDR1 as SEHNR and CDR2 as FQNEAQ (reference sequence). The CDR3 nucleotides are TGTGCCAGCAGCTTAGATAGGGGGACAGGGAACTATGGCTACACCTTC. Its protein is CASSLDRGTGNYGYTF. Full variable domain (remainder filled in from reference TRBV7-9 and TRBJ1-2): DTGVSQNPRHKITKRGQNVTFRCDPISEHNRLYWYRQTLGQGPEFLTYFQNEAQLEKSRLLSDRFSAERPKGSFSTLEIQRTEQGDSAMYLCASSLDRGTGNYGYTFGSGTRLTVV.

The chain couples TRBV7-6 to TRBJ1-1; TRBD1 matches 9 bases. The CDR3 covers 15 residues. CDR1 and CDR2 from the germline V gene are SGHVS and FNYEAQ. The V and J ends lost 6 bases and 13 bases, in that order; junction bases with no gene match: 18. The CDR3 reads CASSSDRGRTPDHFF. CDR3 DNA: TGTGCCAGCAGTTCGGACAGGGGACGGACCCCCGACCATTTCTTT.

This rearrangement joins TRBV20-1 to TRBJ2-2, with D tentatively TRBD1 (5 bases). Germline lookup yields CDR1 DFQATT and CDR2 SNEGSKA (reference sequence). The V and J ends lost 0 bases and 5 bases respectively, with 16 bases between them. The CDR3 covers 16 residues. CDR3 region: CSARDPGAGLTGELFF. In nucleotides, the CDR3 is TGCAGTGCTAGAGATCCTGGGGCTGGCCTGACCGGGGAGCTGTTTTTT.

J is TRBJ2-7 and V is TRBV12-3 or TRBV12-4, with D perhaps matching TRBD2 (7 bases). The CDR3 has 15 amino acids. V was cut by 7 bases and J by 4 bases, with 20 bases left in between. CDR3 DNA sequence: TGTGCCAGCACCACAGGGCGGGAGACCCAGTACGAGCAGTACTTC. This translates into CASTTGRETQYEQYF.

About this clonotype itself: This likely comes from a read error, as the CDR3 has no conserved phenylalanine or tryptophan at its end. No DNA is shown, since the ends of the CDR3 on it are uncertain; the CDR3 is the one TCRdb lists. This chain uses TRBV7-8 with TRBJ2-3. From germline, CDR1 is SGHVS and CDR2 FQNEAQ. The CDR3 spans 13 amino acids, including both terminal residues. The CDR3 loop reads CASRVHGAGTAYS.

This chain joins TRBV11-3 and TRBJ2-1; 7 bases match TRBD2. From germline, CDR1 is SGHNT and CDR2 YENEEA. CDR3 length: 18 amino acids. The V segment lost 1 base and the J segment 3 bases; nucleotides outside the gene matches: 12. The CDR3 protein is CASSLAGGRDSRYNEQFF. In nucleotides, the CDR3 is TGTGCCAGCAGCTTAGCGGGAGGCCGGGACTCCCGCTACAATGAGCAGTTCTTC.

This clonotype was counted at least ten times. The rearrangement uses TRBV7-8 and TRBJ2-2, with TRBD2 as a possible D gene (5 bases). V lost 5 bases and J 5 bases, leaving 18 bases between the germline ends. Germline V lookup: CDR1 SGHVS, CDR2 FQNEAQ. This CDR3 comprises 16 residues. CDR3 sequence reads: CASSPTPSSITGELFF. In nucleotides, the CDR3 is TGTGCCAGCAGCCCGACCCCTAGCAGTATAACCGGGGAGCTGTTTTTT. The full variable domain, in which reference TRBV7-8 and TRBJ2-2 provide the parts outside the CDR3, is GAGVSQSPRYKVAKRGQDVALRCDPISGHVSLFWYQQALGQGPEFLTYFQNEAQLDKSGLPSDRFFAERPEGSVSTLKIQRTQQEDSAVYLCASSPTPSSITGELFFGEGSRLTVL.

The J gene is TRBJ2-5, the V gene TRBV11-3, with D tentatively TRBD1 (5 bases). The V gene lost 0 bases and the J gene lost 5 bases, with 13 bases spanning the gap. The germline V gene has CDR1 SGHNT and CDR2 YENEEA. The CDR3 has 15 amino acids. CDR3 nucleotides: TGTGCCAGCAGCTTAGATCTGACAGTAGGGGAGACCCAGTACTTC. Encoded protein: CASSLDLTVGETQYF.

V usage is TRBV15 and J usage is TRBJ2-5, with 9 bases aligning to TRBD1. Germline-derived CDR1 and CDR2 are LNHNV and YYDKDF (reference sequence). The V segment lost 1 base and the J segment 11 bases; nucleotides outside the gene matches: 11. This CDR3 contains 15 residues. The CDR3 region is CATSRARQGGNAQYF. CDR3 in DNA: TGTGCCACCAGCAGAGCGAGACAGGGGGGGAATGCGCAGTACTTC.

About this clonotype: Here the CDR3 omits its conserved ending phenylalanine or tryptophan, so a read error is the likely source. The limits of the CDR3 on the DNA are not certain, so only TCRdb's listed CDR3 is given. This sequence joins TRBV7-8 and TRBJ2-5; the table gives TRBD2 as D, unverified against the DNA. Germline CDR1 and CDR2: SGHVS and FQNEAQ. The CDR3 adds up to 12 amino acids, both ends counted. CDR3 amino acids: CAGKLARETHTY.

The chain links TRBV7-8 to TRBJ2-5; possible D gene TRBD1, 6 bases. The germline CDR1 and CDR2 sequences are SGHVS and FQNEAQ. The CDR3 has 15 residues. The ends were cut back, 8 bases at V and 2 bases at J, with 18 bases in the middle. The CDR3: CASRVQWDKQETQYF. The DNA for the CDR3 is TGTGCCAGCCGAGTTCAGTGGGACAAACAAGAGACCCAGTACTTC.

For this clonotype: The conserved closing phenylalanine or tryptophan is absent in this CDR3, likely reflecting a read error. No DNA is shown, since the ends of the CDR3 on it are uncertain; the CDR3 is the one TCRdb lists. The CDR3 sequence: CASSLGGSQTTQY. This sequence joins TRBV7-9 and TRBJ2-3; the listed D gene, TRBD1, was not tested against the DNA. The CDR3 is 13 amino acids in total, end residues counted. CDR1 is SEHNR, CDR2 FQNEAQ, per germline (reference sequence).

The chain recombines TRBV5-1 with TRBJ2-3; 9 bases line up with TRBD1. Germline trimming cut 4 bases from V and 10 bases from J; bases unmatched to any gene: 7. CDR1 is SGHRS and CDR2 is YFSETQ in the germline V gene. This CDR3 region has 13 residues. The CDR3, as DNA: TGCGCCAGCAGCATAGCCGGGACAGGGTCGCAGTATTTT. Residues: CASSIAGTGSQYF.

The chain joins TRBV7-2 to TRBJ2-2; tentatively, D is TRBD1 or TRBD2 (6 bases each). Trimming left V 5 bases short and J 17 bases short, with 27 bases between. Germline V lookup: CDR1 SGHTA, CDR2 FQGNSA. This CDR3 is built from 15 residues. Here the CDR3 reads CASSRLPGANEQFFF. CDR3 DNA: TGTGCCAGCAGCCGACTCCCGGGGGCGAATGAGCAGTTCTTTTTT.

This chain joins TRBV7-2 and TRBJ2-5, with unresolved D. V was trimmed by 2 bases and J by 11 bases, leaving 21 bases between them. This CDR3 spans 15 amino acids. CDR1 and CDR2 from the germline V gene are SGHTA and FQGNSA. This chain's CDR3 is CASSLMTVSTDTQYF. The CDR3 DNA reads TGTGCCAGCAGCTTAATGACCGTGTCAACAGATACGCAGTACTTC.

This clonotype was seen only once. The chain uses TRBV5-8 and TRBJ2-7; D is ambiguous. Judging by the DNA end, TRBJ2-1 fits better; the J call may be wrong. Germline V lookup: CDR1 SGHTS, CDR2 YDEGEE. The CDR3 spans 15 residues. CDR3 amino acids: CASSFDPWSYNEQFF. Here the CDR3 DNA reads TGTGCCAGCAGCTTCGATCCGTGGTCCTACAATGAGCAGTTCTTC.

The chain couples TRBV5-1 to TRBJ2-7; no firm D call. The V end was cut by 5 bases, the J end by 5 bases, with 23 bases between. The CDR3 loop spans 16 amino acids. The germline CDR1 and CDR2 sequences are SGHRS and YFSETQ. The CDR3 DNA reads TGCGCCAGCAGTCCAATCCAAGTCAGACGGTCGGACGAGCAGTACTTC. This sequence encodes CASSPIQVRRSDEQYF.